Sequencing of this TCR beta chain was carried out in a study of monozygotic twins with inflammatory bowel disease. Using the 5' RACE reads, TCRdb records one entry per CDR3 protein without DNA. This sample's table reports under 130,000 distinct CDR3 sequences. Regarding this clonotype: Its antigen is unidentified.

Findings and limits, study-wide: Clonotype sharing was lower in IBD patients than healthy twins, most markedly with disease activity. Heterogeneous immunosuppressive treatment regimens may have introduced variability into patient repertoires.

This TCR derives from a human donor with ulcerative colitis or Crohn's disease, or a healthy co-twin of an affected twin (not recorded which). The sequenced material came from blood.

This CDR3 reads CSVAQTNTGELFF. This sequence joins TRBV29-1 and TRBJ2-2. There are 13 residues in the CDR3. Germline V gene lookup returns CDR1 SQVTM and CDR2 ANQGSEA.